A selection of T cell receptor beta chains follows, all from one sample in a study of blood T cell repertoires in COVID-19. Produced via immunoSEQ multiplex PCR; TCRdb's table is partial and in-frame only. The data contain tens of thousands of clones, more than 65% of them singletons. The sample taken for sequencing was peripheral blood. All receptors derive from a man at least 80 years old with COVID-19, enrolled during active disease. The CDR3 runs from the conserved cysteine through the conserved F or W. A D gene is named only where the DNA matches it firmly. Not all rows give a size; the values are once, few, many and, for expanded clones, a class.

V gene	D gene	J gene	clone size	CDR3 DNA	CDR3 protein
TRBV19	TRBD1	TRBJ1-1	NA	TGTGCCAGTAGTATCACCTGGGACAGGGGGGTGGTAAGCACTGAAGCTTTCTTT	CASSITWDRGVVSTEAFF
TRBV5-4	TRBD2	TRBJ2-1	NA	TGTGCCAGCAGGCCAACAACAGGGAGCGGGAGGGATGGTGAGCAGTTCTTC	CASRPTTGSGRDGEQFF
TRBV6-2/TRBV6-3	TRBD2	TRBJ2-1	NA	TGTGCCAGCAGTTACCCTGGGGTAGCGGGCTACAATGAGCAGTTCTTC	CASSYPGVAGYNEQFF
TRBV10-1	NA	TRBJ2-1	NA	TGCGCCAGCAGTGAGGGGGGGACAGCGGCTTCCTACAATGAGCAGTTCTTC	CASSEGGTAASYNEQFF
TRBV7-3	NA	TRBJ2-2	NA	TGTGCCAGCAGGCCTCCAGGCCCAAGGGGCACCGGGGAGCTGTTTTTT	CASRPPGPRGTGELFF
TRBV7-2	NA	TRBJ1-6	NA	TGTGCCAGCACCGCCTTGGCTTTTAATTCACCCCTCCACTTT	CASTALAFNSPLHF
TRBV6-2/TRBV6-3	NA	TRBJ1-1	NA	TGTGCCAGCAGTTACGATCCCCAGGGGTTAATGAACACTGAAGCTTTCTTT	CASSYDPQGLMNTEAFF
TRBV9	TRBD1	TRBJ1-5	NA	TGTGCCAGCAGCAAACAGGGGGCACACAATCAGCCCCAGCATTTT	CASSKQGAHNQPQHF
TRBV30	TRBD2	TRBJ2-3	once	TGTGCCTGGAGCTTAAGCGGGAGGGGGCCGGCAGATACGCAGTATTTT	CAWSLSGRGPADTQYF
TRBV11-3	NA	TRBJ1-1	NA	TGTGCCAGCAGCTTAGGGGGACTCAGGAACACTGAAGCTTTCTTT	CASSLGGLRNTEAFF
TRBV6-2/TRBV6-3	NA	TRBJ2-1	few	TGTGCCAGCAGTTACCTCGGGGTATCCTACAATGAGCAGTTCTTC	CASSYLGVSYNEQFF
TRBV24-1	TRBD2	TRBJ2-1	NA	TGTGCCACCAGTCCCCCGGGACTAGCGATGAATGAGCAGTTCTTC	CATSPPGLAMNEQFF
TRBV13	TRBD2	TRBJ2-7	NA	TGTGCCAGCAGCTCCCGTAGCGGGGATAACCCCTACGAGCAGTACTTC	CASSSRSGDNPYEQYF
TRBV13	TRBD1	TRBJ1-2	NA	TGTGCCAGCAGCTTAGGCACAGGGGGTAATCCTAACTATGGCTACACCTTC	CASSLGTGGNPNYGYTF
TRBV13	NA	TRBJ1-1	NA	TGTGCCAGCAGCTTACAGGGGAGCAACACTGAAGCTTTCTTT	CASSLQGSNTEAFF
TRBV11-2	TRBD1	TRBJ1-2	NA	TGTGCCAGCAGCCCGACAGGGTTAGGGGGCTACACCTTC	CASSPTGLGGYTF
TRBV5-6	NA	TRBJ2-4	NA	TGTGCCAGCAGCTTGTCTTCTTCAGCCAAAAACATTCAGTACTTC	CASSLSSSAKNIQYF
TRBV11-2	NA	TRBJ1-1	NA	TGTGCCAGCAGCCGTACCTATCAGGAGGGCGGTGAAGCTTTCTTT	CASSRTYQEGGEAFF
TRBV7-9	TRBD1	TRBJ1-1	NA	TGTGCCAGCAGCGCGGGACAGGCCAACACTGAAGCTTTCTTT	CASSAGQANTEAFF
TRBV5-8	NA	TRBJ1-4	NA	TGTGCCAGCAGCTTGGGTAGGCGGTTTGGACTGTTTTTT	CASSLGRRFGLFF
TRBV5-6	TRBD1	TRBJ1-2	NA	TGTGCCAGCAGCGCCGTCTTGGGACAGAACTATGGCTACACCTTC	CASSAVLGQNYGYTF
TRBV7-9	NA	TRBJ1-4	NA	TGTGCCAGCAGCTTAGCGGAGGGACGTCTGTTTTTT	CASSLAEGRLFF
TRBV25-1	NA	TRBJ2-1	NA	TGTGCCAGCAGTGCTTACAATGAGCAGTTCTTC	CASSAYNEQFF
TRBV19	NA	TRBJ1-5	once	TGTGCCAGTAGTACCACAGGAGGGGTGGGTCAGCCCCAGCATTTT	CASSTTGGVGQPQHF
TRBV3-1/TRBV3-2	TRBD1	TRBJ1-1	few	TGTGCCAGCATGAGGGGGCAGGAGACTGAAGCTTTCTTT	CASMRGQETEAFF
TRBV7-9	NA	TRBJ2-3	NA	TGTGCCAGCAGCTTAGTCGGGGGAACAGATACGCAGTATTTT	CASSLVGGTDTQYF
TRBV24-1	TRBD1	TRBJ2-1	NA	TGTGCCATAGGACAGGGGTGGAATGAGCAGTTCTTC	CAIGQGWNEQFF
TRBV27	NA	TRBJ1-2	NA	TGTGCCAGCAGAATTGACAGGAGCGCCTATGGCTACACCTTC	CASRIDRSAYGYTF
TRBV4-3	TRBD2	TRBJ2-1	NA	TGCGCCAGCAGCCCCCAGCGGGATCCTGGAGAGCAGTTCTTC	CASSPQRDPGEQFF
TRBV4-2	NA	TRBJ1-2	NA	TGTGCCAGCAGCCAAGAATCTACCGATAGGGGCTATGGCTACACCTTC	CASSQESTDRGYGYTF
TRBV11-1	NA	TRBJ1-4	NA	TGTGCCAGCAGCTTAACCTCGGACAGAGATGAAAAACTGTTTTTT	CASSLTSDRDEKLFF
TRBV28	NA	TRBJ1-2	NA	TGTGCCAGCACCCGACTGGGTACATCTGGCTACACCTTC	CASTRLGTSGYTF
TRBV7-9	NA	TRBJ1-5	NA	TGTGCCAGCAGCCGCGGACAGCTCAATCAGCCCCAGCATTTT	CASSRGQLNQPQHF
TRBV7-2	NA	TRBJ1-5	NA	TGTGCCAGCAGCTTAGACCAGAACCAGCCCCAGCATTTT	CASSLDQNQPQHF
TRBV28	TRBD2	TRBJ2-5	once	TGTGCCAGCAGTCTCTCGGGAGGGGGGATACAAGAGACCCAGTACTTC	CASSLSGGGIQETQYF
TRBV24-1	NA	TRBJ1-1	once	TGTGCCACCAGTGACACGGGGGTGAACACTGAAGCTTTCTTT	CATSDTGVNTEAFF
TRBV11-3	TRBD2	TRBJ2-3	NA	TGTGCCAGCAGCCTCGGGGGGGTGGATACGCAGTATTTT	CASSLGGVDTQYF
TRBV11-2	NA	TRBJ1-6	NA	TGTGCCAGCAGTCGCCGCGGGACCACGGATTCACCCCTCCACTTT	CASSRRGTTDSPLHF
TRBV5-1	TRBD2	TRBJ2-7	NA	TGCGCCAGCAGCCGACGAGGTAGCGGGGGATCCCTTCGGACGAACGAGCAGTACTTC	CASSRRGSGGSLRTNEQYF
TRBV29-1	TRBD1	TRBJ1-1	NA	TGCAGCGTTGTGGGGGACAGGAGGTACACTGAAGCTTTCTTT	CSVVGDRRYTEAFF
TRBV5-1	TRBD1	TRBJ1-4	NA	TGCGCCAGCAGCTTGGCCGATACCGGGACAGGATTCACTAATGAAAAACTGTTTTTT	CASSLADTGTGFTNEKLFF
TRBV15	TRBD1	TRBJ1-1	NA	TGTGCCACCAGCGGGAACAGGGGCAGGGGCACTGAAGCTTTCTTT	CATSGNRGRGTEAFF
TRBV24-1	NA	TRBJ1-1	once	TGTGCCACCAGTGATCAGGGCCGGAATGAAGCTTTCTTT	CATSDQGRNEAFF
TRBV7-2	TRBD1	TRBJ1-3	once	TGTGCCAGCAGTTCAACGGGCCAGGGGGCTATGTATTTT	CASSSTGQGAMYF
TRBV2	TRBD1	TRBJ2-3	NA	TGTGCCAGCAGTGATATGGACAGGGTTACAGATACGCAGTATTTT	CASSDMDRVTDTQYF
TRBV2	NA	TRBJ1-2	NA	TGTGCCAGCAGTGATGACAGCCCCGGCGGTGGCTACACCTTC	CASSDDSPGGGYTF
TRBV10-3	NA	TRBJ1-6	few	TGTGCCATCAGTGATACAGGGTCCTATAATTCACCCCTCCACTTT	CAISDTGSYNSPLHF